This TCR beta chain came from a study of glioma-infiltrating T cells. Study-level results: Only very few CDR3 sequences appeared in both tissue and blood.

The table lists this clonotype with many counts. Its antigen is undetermined. CDR1 is DFQATT, CDR2 SNEGSKA, per germline (reference sequence). There are 15 residues in the CDR3. With V trimmed by 3 bases and J by 5 bases, 11 bases remained unmatched. TCR alpha and beta CDR3 regions were amplified from RNA using iRepertoire nested multiplex PCR. Input was roughly 95-450 ng of tissue mRNA or PBMC total RNA. TCRdb re-called the multiplex PCR reads through MiXCR, storing one row per CDR3 protein. This sample has 150,000 to 200,000 distinct CDR3 sequences, with about 32% found just once. The sequence derives from a human donor with low-grade glioma or glioblastoma, undergoing nonglioma brain surgery, or in good health (not recorded which). The sequenced material came from glioma tissue, nonneoplastic brain tissue, or PBMCs (not recorded which). The rearrangement joins TRBV20-1 to TRBJ2-7; 9 nucleotides align to TRBD2. CDR3 DNA: TGCAGTGCTAGGCCCAGGCGGCGGGAGGGTCACGAGCAGTACTTC. Encoded protein: CSARPRRREGHEQYF.